These T cell receptor beta chains were read from a single sample in a study of T cell changes during pregnancy in multiple sclerosis. Produced via immunoSEQ multiplex PCR; TCRdb's table is partial and in-frame only. The sample yields tens of thousands of clones, 92% seen once. The input for sequencing was CD4+ T cells from peripheral blood mononuclear cells, taken in the third trimester of pregnancy. These receptors were taken from a female donor in good health, enrolled as a control in a pregnancy study. CDR3s include the opening cysteine and the closing phenylalanine or tryptophan. D genes are given only for firm matches.

TRBJ1-2	TRBV4-1	TRBD1	CASSKSNRGPNYGYTF	TGCGCCAGCAGCAAATCGAACAGGGGACCTAACTATGGCTACACCTTC
TRBJ2-5	TRBV28	NA	CASSPRPGQETQYF	TGTGCCAGCAGCCCTAGACCCGGACAAGAGACCCAGTACTTC
TRBJ1-2	TRBV6-1	NA	CASRLDMGDYGYTF	TGTGCCAGCAGGTTAGACATGGGAGACTATGGCTACACCTTC
TRBJ1-2	TRBV7-2	NA	CASSSTRNYGYTF	TGTGCCAGCAGCTCGACGCGGAACTATGGCTACACCTTC
TRBJ1-1	TRBV21-1	NA	CASSKDRECTEAFF	TGTGCCAGCAGCAAGGACAGGGAATGCACTGAAGCTTTCTTT
TRBJ2-1	TRBV6-5	NA	CASRAGYEQFF	TGTGCCAGCAGGGCAGGGTATGAGCAGTTCTTC
TRBJ2-1	TRBV7-9	TRBD2	CASSPGTSGSEQFF	TGTGCCAGCAGCCCTGGGACTAGCGGGTCTGAGCAGTTCTTC
TRBJ2-6	TRBV4-2	NA	CASSQDVQSGANVLTF	TGTGCCAGCAGCCAAGATGTACAATCTGGGGCCAACGTCCTGACTTTC
TRBJ1-3	TRBV9	NA	CASSAGRRRPTGNTIYF	TGTGCCAGCAGCGCAGGGCGGCGACGGCCAACTGGAAACACCATATATTTT
TRBJ2-3	TRBV11-2	NA	CASSYSGLNTDTQYF	TGTGCCAGCAGCTACTCGGGACTCAACACAGATACGCAGTATTTT